This T cell receptor beta chain emerged from a study of cytomegalovirus exposure and HLA in healthy donors. Study results and limitations: CMV serostatus was the sole immune exposure information available.

Germline V lookup: CDR1 LNHDA, CDR2 SQIVND (reference sequence). After removal of 7 bases from V and 6 bases from J, the junction contained 13 bases not matched to a gene. The CDR3 contains 16 residues. With 60 Vbeta and 13 Jbeta primers, the PCR was carried out. Authors' data handling: Counted up in a later analysis, unique TCR beta chains came to 65 million to 100 million, with roughly 11 million shared. Method: immunoSEQ multiplex PCR; TCRdb's copy keeps in-frame clones and lacks some. The DNA was the basis for D and trimming; V, J and clone size are from that table. The sample yields 100,000 to 150,000 clones, about four fifths seen once. This clone occurred a few times. The antigen remains undetermined.

This sequence originates from a woman between 45 and 60 years old in good health and CMV-seropositive. Material for sequencing was PBMCs. The chain is built from TRBV19 and TRBJ1-5, with TRBD1 identical over 9 bases. The CDR3 DNA follows: TGTGCCAGTACCAAAAAACCGGGACAGGGAACTCAGCCCCAGCATTTT. Residues: CASTKKPGQGTQPQHF.